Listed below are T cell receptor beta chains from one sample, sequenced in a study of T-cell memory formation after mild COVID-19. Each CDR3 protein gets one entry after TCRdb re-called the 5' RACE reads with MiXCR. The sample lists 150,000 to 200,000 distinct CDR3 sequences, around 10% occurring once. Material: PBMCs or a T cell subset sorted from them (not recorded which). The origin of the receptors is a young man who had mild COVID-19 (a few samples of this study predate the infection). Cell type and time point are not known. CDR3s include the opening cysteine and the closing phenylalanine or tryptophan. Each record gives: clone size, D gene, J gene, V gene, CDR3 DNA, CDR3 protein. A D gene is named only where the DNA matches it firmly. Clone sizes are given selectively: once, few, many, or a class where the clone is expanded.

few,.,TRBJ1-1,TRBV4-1,TGCGCCAGCAGCCCGGAGGTGAGGACTGAAGCTTTCTTT,CASSPEVRTEAFF
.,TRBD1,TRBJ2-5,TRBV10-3,TGTGCCATCAGGGACAGGGGAGAGACCCAGTACTTC,CAIRDRGETQYF
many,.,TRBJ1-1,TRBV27,TGTGCCAGCAGTTTATACTCGGATGGGAACACTGAAGCTTTCTTT,CASSLYSDGNTEAFF
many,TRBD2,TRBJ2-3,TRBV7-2,TGTGCCAGCAGCCCAGGGTGGCGGGGGGGAGGAGATACGCAGTATTTT,CASSPGWRGGGDTQYF
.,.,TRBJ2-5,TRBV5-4,TGTGCCAGCAGCTCGACGGACACACCCGAGACCCAGTACTTC,CASSSTDTPETQYF
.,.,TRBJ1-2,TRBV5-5,TGTGCCAGCAGTCGACGGGACTATGGCTACACCTTC,CASSRRDYGYTF
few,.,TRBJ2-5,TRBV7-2,TGTGCCAGCAGCTTAGGACCTGAGACCCAGTACTTC,CASSLGPETQYF
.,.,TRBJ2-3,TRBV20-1,TGCAGTGCTAGTTTCGGCGGGAGCACAGATACGCAGTATTTT,CSASFGGSTDTQYF
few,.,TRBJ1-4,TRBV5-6,TGTGCCAGCAGCTTGGTGCGTGAGGAAAAACTGTTTTTT,CASSLVREEKLFF
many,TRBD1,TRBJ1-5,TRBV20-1,TGCAGTGCTACCTCTCTCGACAGGGTAGGATATAGCAATCAGCCCCAGCATTTT,CSATSLDRVGYSNQPQHF
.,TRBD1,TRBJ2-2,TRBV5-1,TGCGCCAGCAGCTTGCGGGACAGGGAGGCCGGGGAGCTGTTTTTT,CASSLRDREAGELFF
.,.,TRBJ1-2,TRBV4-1,TGCGCCAGCAGCCACTGGTCCCACTATGGCTACACCTTC,CASSHWSHYGYTF
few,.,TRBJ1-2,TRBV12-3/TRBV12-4,TGTGCCAGCAGTTTGAGGGGGGTAAACTATGGCTACACCTTC,CASSLRGVNYGYTF
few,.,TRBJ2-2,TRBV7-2,TGTGCCAGCAGCTTACACGGCTCCGGGGAGCTGTTTTTT,CASSLHGSGELFF
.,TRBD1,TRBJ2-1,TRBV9,TGTGCCAGCAGCATCGGACAGGGTCGAGGGCCCAAGCAGTTCTTC,CASSIGQGRGPKQFF
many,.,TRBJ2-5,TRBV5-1,TGCGCCAGCAGCTTGGATTTCGTAGAGACCCAGTACTTC,CASSLDFVETQYF
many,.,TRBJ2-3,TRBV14,TGTGCCAGCAGCCAAGCCCAGACTATCGCAGATACGCAGTATTTT,CASSQAQTIADTQYF
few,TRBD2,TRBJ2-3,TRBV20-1,TGCAGTGTTCCCCGGACTAGCGGGGGGTTCACAGATACGCAGTATTTT,CSVPRTSGGFTDTQYF